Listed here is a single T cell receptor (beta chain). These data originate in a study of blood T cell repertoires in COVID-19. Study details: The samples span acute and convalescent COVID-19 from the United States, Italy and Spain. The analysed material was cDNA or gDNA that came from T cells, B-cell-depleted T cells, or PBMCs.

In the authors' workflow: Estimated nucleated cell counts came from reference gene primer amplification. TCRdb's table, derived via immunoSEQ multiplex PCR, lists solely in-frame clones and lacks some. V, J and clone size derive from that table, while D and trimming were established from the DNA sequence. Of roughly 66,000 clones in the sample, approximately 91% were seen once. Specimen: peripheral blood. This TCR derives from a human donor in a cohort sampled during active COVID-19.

CDR3 bases: TGTGCCAGCAGCTCGTCCGGGACAGGGGAATTGGGCTATGGCTACACCTTC. This encodes CASSSSGTGELGYGYTF. The chain recombines TRBV7-9 with TRBJ1-2, with 10 bases matching TRBD1. Germline V gene sequence: CDR1 SEHNR, CDR2 FQNEAQ (reference sequence). The ends lost 4 bases at V and 4 bases at J; junction bases unmatched: 12. This CDR3 comprises 17 residues. Using reference TRBV7-9 and TRBJ1-2 for the parts outside the CDR3, the full variable domain is DTGVSQNPRHKITKRGQNVTFRCDPISEHNRLYWYRQTLGQGPEFLTYFQNEAQLEKSRLLSDRFSAERPKGSFSTLEIQRTEQGDSAMYLCASSSSGTGELGYGYTFGSGTRLTVV.